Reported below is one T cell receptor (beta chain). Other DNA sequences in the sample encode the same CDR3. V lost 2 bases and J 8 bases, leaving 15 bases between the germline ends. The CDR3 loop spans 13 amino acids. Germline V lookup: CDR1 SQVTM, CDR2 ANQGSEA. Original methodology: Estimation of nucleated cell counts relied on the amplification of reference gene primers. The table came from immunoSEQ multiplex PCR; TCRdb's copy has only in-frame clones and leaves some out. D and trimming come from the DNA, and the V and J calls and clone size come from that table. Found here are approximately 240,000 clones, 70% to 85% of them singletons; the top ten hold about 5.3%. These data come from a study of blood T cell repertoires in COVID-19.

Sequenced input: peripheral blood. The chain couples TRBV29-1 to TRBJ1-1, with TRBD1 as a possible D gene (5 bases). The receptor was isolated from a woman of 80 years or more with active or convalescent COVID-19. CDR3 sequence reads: CSVEPQGGAEAFF. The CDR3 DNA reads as TGCAGCGTTGAACCCCAGGGTGGTGCCGAAGCTTTCTTT.